This T cell receptor (beta chain) is drawn from a study of T cell changes during pregnancy in multiple sclerosis. Using immunoSEQ multiplex PCR, the repertoire was profiled, and TCRdb retains in-frame clones only, with some absent. Among tens of thousands of clones, around nine tenths were seen once, and the ten largest hold roughly 5.7%. This receptor was taken from a female donor in good health, enrolled as a control in a pregnancy study. The material sequenced was peripheral blood, taken in the third trimester of pregnancy.

CDR3 loop: CASSEVSDYYGYTF. In DNA form, the CDR3 reads TGTGCCAGCAGTGAAGTTTCGGACTACTATGGCTACACCTTC. The chain links TRBV6-1 to TRBJ1-2, with unresolved D. Germline CDR1 and CDR2: MNHNS and SASEGT. CDR3 size: 14 residues. V was trimmed by 1 base and J by 3 bases, leaving 9 bases between them.